A single sample is the source of the 4 T cell receptor beta chains below, sequenced in a study of cytomegalovirus exposure and HLA in healthy donors. The method was immunoSEQ multiplex PCR; TCRdb's version includes in-frame clones alone and lacks a portion of them. The table records roughly 150,000 clones, 88% of them present only once. The sequenced sample was PBMCs. These receptors all come from a man aged 18 to 30 in good health and CMV-seronegative.

The chain couples TRBV5-1 to TRBJ1-4, with a possible D match to TRBD1 (5 bases). V was cut by 0 bases and J by 7 bases, with 10 bases left in between. The CDR3 runs to 14 residues. CDR1 is SGHRS, CDR2 YFSETQ, per germline. In DNA form, the CDR3 reads TGCGCCAGCAGCTTGGATAGGGGCGGTGAAAAACTGTTTTTT. It translates to CASSLDRGGEKLFF.

This rearrangement joins TRBV5-1 to TRBJ1-1; the match to TRBD1 covers 8 bases. CDR1 and CDR2 from the germline V gene are SGHRS and YFSETQ. The CDR3 is 14 amino acids. Losses at the gene ends were 0 bases for V and 4 bases for J; bases not matched to a gene: 2. CDR3 bases: TGCGCCAGCAGCTTGGACAGGGGGACCACTGAAGCTTTCTTT. This gives the protein CASSLDRGTTEAFF.

The chain couples TRBV27 to TRBJ2-5; 9 bases fit TRBD2. Trimming removed 5 bases from V and 3 bases from J; junction bases left unmatched: 4. Germline CDR1 and CDR2: MNHEY and SMNVEV (reference sequence). The CDR3 has 14 amino acids. The CDR3 here is CASSGLATKETQYF. CDR3 DNA: TGTGCCAGCAGTGGACTAGCGACAAAAGAGACCCAGTACTTC.

The chain has TRBV6-5 and TRBJ2-7; 11 bases line up with TRBD2. The J segment lost 4 bases and the V segment lost 8 bases, leaving 10 bases of the junction unmatched. Per germline, CDR1 MNHEY and CDR2 SVGAGI. The CDR3 has 15 residues. The DNA of the CDR3 is TGTGCCAGCGCCCTGGGGGCTAGCGGGAGGTACGAGCAGTACTTC. Its protein is CASALGASGRYEQYF.